Presented here are 31 T cell receptor beta chains from one specimen sequenced in a study of T-cell memory formation after mild COVID-19. One entry per CDR3 protein, called by TCRdb with MiXCR from the 5' RACE reads. This table has about 62,000 distinct CDR3 sequences, 9.3% appearing once. The sequencing input was PBMCs or a T cell subset sorted from them (not recorded which). These receptors all stem from a man aged 18 to 30 who had mild COVID-19 (a few samples of this study predate the infection). Cell type and time point are not known.

This clonotype was counted only a few times. The chain has TRBV14 and TRBJ1-6; no reliable D call. CDR1 and CDR2 from the germline V gene are SGHDN and FVKESK. The CDR3 is made up of 13 amino acids. Trimming left V 3 bases short and J 5 bases short, with 5 bases between. CDR3 bases: TGTGCCAGCAGCCAGGGAAATAATTCACCCCTCCACTTT. This translates into CASSQGNNSPLHF.

The rearrangement links TRBV7-2 to TRBJ1-3; TRBD1 matches at 7 bases. This CDR3 has 16 residues. Trimming took 3 bases from V and 2 from J; bases not matched to a gene: 7. Germline V gene lookup returns CDR1 SGHTA and CDR2 FQGNSA. This chain's CDR3 is CASSLAPQGAGNTIYF. CDR3 sequence (DNA): TGTGCCAGCAGCTTGGCACCCCAGGGGGCTGGAAACACCATATATTTT.

This clonotype was detected only a few times. The chain's CDR3 is CASSPGGSGGGYTF. Here the CDR3 DNA reads TGTGCCAGCAGTCCGGGGGGTTCCGGGGGCGGCTACACCTTC. The rearrangement links TRBV12-3 or TRBV12-4 to TRBJ1-2; tentatively, D is TRBD1 (6 bases). With 5 bases removed from V and 8 bases from J, the gap between germline ends came to 18 bases. The CDR3 runs to 14 residues.

This clonotype was counted ten times or more. The J gene is TRBJ2-5, the V gene TRBV5-1; D possibly corresponds to TRBD1 (6 bases). Trimming removed 6 bases at V and 1 base at J, with 10 bases between. Germline assignment: CDR1 SGHRS and CDR2 YFSETQ. This CDR3 spans 13 amino acids. CDR3 sequence: CASNGQIQETQYF. In nucleotides, the CDR3 is TGCGCCAGCAATGGACAGATCCAAGAGACCCAGTACTTC.

This clonotype was found a few times. This CDR3 reads CASSLVAGKETQYF. CDR3 nucleotide sequence: TGCGCCAGCAGCTTGGTTGCGGGGAAAGAGACCCAGTACTTC. The rearrangement links TRBV5-1 to TRBJ2-5; the D gene is possibly TRBD2 (6 bases). This CDR3 is built from 14 residues. The V gene lost 0 bases and the J gene lost 3 bases, with 9 bases spanning the gap. Looked up from germline, CDR1 is SGHRS and CDR2 is YFSETQ.

This clonotype was detected only a few times. The chain joins TRBV5-8 to TRBJ1-1, with D tentatively TRBD1 (5 bases). V lost 3 bases to trimming and J lost 3 bases, with 12 bases between them. From germline, CDR1 is SGHTS and CDR2 YDEGEE. This CDR3 has 14 residues. This CDR3 is CASSWLGGDTEAFF. CDR3 DNA sequence: TGTGCCAGCAGCTGGCTCGGGGGGGACACTGAAGCTTTCTTT.

Ten or more counts support this clonotype. The DNA of the CDR3 is TGTGCCAGCAGCTTAGATCTGGCGGGGGGGGGCGAGACCCAGTACTTC. Translating it yields CASSLDLAGGGETQYF. This sequence joins TRBV7-7 and TRBJ2-5; TRBD2 matches 9 bases. V dropped 1 base and J dropped 5; count of bases not matched to a gene: 8. This CDR3 contains 16 residues. From germline, CDR1 is SSHAT and CDR2 FNYEAQ (reference sequence).

The V and J genes are TRBV27 and TRBJ2-7; D unclear. There are 13 residues in the CDR3. Germline V gene lookup returns CDR1 MNHEY and CDR2 SMNVEV (reference sequence). Trimming pared 5 bases from V and 4 bases from J, leaving 12 bases between. CDR3 loop: CASSPRRGYEQYV. The CDR3 DNA is TGTGCCAGCAGTCCCCGACGAGGTTACGAGCAGTACGTC.

This sequence joins TRBV4-1 and TRBJ2-2; D may correspond to TRBD1 or TRBD2 (6 bases each). The V end lost 0 bases, the J end lost 6 bases, and 17 bases lay between the germline ends. The CDR3 is made up of 17 amino acids. Germline CDR1 reads MGHRA; CDR2 reads YSYEKL. The CDR3 region has the DNA TGCGCCAGCAGCCAAGATTTCAGGAGGGGGGTGGCCGGGGAGCTGTTTTTT. It codes for CASSQDFRRGVAGELFF.

This chain joins TRBV7-2 and TRBJ1-6; TRBD1 matches at 9 bases. V lost 5 bases and J lost 7; bases outside the gene matches: 3. Germline loops: CDR1 SGHTA, CDR2 FQGNSA. This CDR3 has 14 amino acids. CDR3 DNA sequence: TGTGCCAGCAGCGGGGACAGGGCCAATTCACCCCTCCACTTT. Its protein product is CASSGDRANSPLHF.

This clonotype was observed a few times. V and J are TRBV7-3 and TRBJ1-1, with D hard to call. The CDR3 has 15 residues. Germline-derived CDR1 and CDR2 are SGHTA and FQGTGA. V lost 5 bases, J lost 0 bases, and 13 bases lay in between. The CDR3 protein is CASSQDGQVNTEAFF. The DNA for the CDR3 is TGTGCCAGCAGCCAGGACGGGCAGGTGAACACTGAAGCTTTCTTT. Variable domain in full (rest from reference TRBV7-3 and TRBJ1-1): GAGVSQTPSNKVTEKGKYVELRCDPISGHTALYWYRQSLGQGPEFLIYFQGTGAADDSGLPNDRFFAVRPEGSVSTLKIQRTERGDSAVYLCASSQDGQVNTEAFFGQGTRLTVV.

This clonotype was found many times. The chain is built from TRBV5-1 and TRBJ2-5, with a weak D call TRBD1 (6 bases). The CDR3 has 14 residues. Germline CDR1 SGHRS, CDR2 YFSETQ. Trimming shortened V by 5 bases and J by 1 base, and 12 bases separated the two germline ends. For the CDR3, the DNA is TGCGCCAGCAGAACTGGACAGCTCCAAGAGACCCAGTACTTC. Protein sequence: CASRTGQLQETQYF. The variable domain in full, with the rest retrieved from reference TRBV5-1 and TRBJ2-5, is KAGVTQTPRYLIKTRGQQVTLSCSPISGHRSVSWYQQTPGQGLQFLFEYFSETQRNKGNFPGRFSGRQFSNSRSEMNVSTLELGDSALYLCASRTGQLQETQYFGPGTRLLVL.

The chain is built from TRBV20-1 and TRBJ2-5; no definite D call. The CDR3 has 15 residues. Germline CDR1 is DFQATT and CDR2 is SNEGSKA (reference sequence). Between the trimmed V and J ends, which lost 3 bases and 0 bases, there was a span of 14 bases. The CDR3 DNA follows: TGCAGTGCTAGGGGCCGGTTGTGGTACCAAGAGACCCAGTACTTC. Encoded protein: CSARGRLWYQETQYF.

This chain links TRBV28 with TRBJ1-1; D ambiguous. The CDR3 loop spans 16 amino acids. Germline CDR1 MDHEN, CDR2 SYDVKM. V was shortened by 3 bases and J by 1 base, with 15 bases between the two germline ends. The CDR3 region is CASSFQYSNPNTEAFF. In DNA, the CDR3 is TGTGCCAGCAGTTTTCAGTACTCCAACCCGAACACTGAAGCTTTCTTT.

The rearrangement joins TRBV20-1 to TRBJ2-1; the match to TRBD2 covers 11 bases. V lost 0 bases and J lost 7; bases outside the gene matches: 8. The CDR3 runs to 16 residues. Germline V gene data show CDR1 as DFQATT and CDR2 as SNEGSKA (reference sequence). The CDR3 protein is CSARDPGTSGANEQFF. CDR3 DNA: TGCAGTGCTAGAGACCCCGGGACTAGCGGCGCGAATGAGCAGTTCTTC.

The sample holds a few counts of this clonotype. This chain joins TRBV27 and TRBJ2-2; D remains unclear. Germline V gene lookup returns CDR1 MNHEY and CDR2 SMNVEV (reference sequence). Trimming stripped 4 bases from V and 7 bases from J, with 7 bases between. This CDR3 is 12 amino acids long. Here the CDR3 DNA reads TGTGCCAGCAGTTGGGTCGACGGGGAGCTGTTTTTT. Encoded protein: CASSWVDGELFF.

This clonotype was seen only a few times. The rearrangement joins TRBV5-1 to TRBJ2-3; 10 nucleotides line up with TRBD2. CDR3 length equals 17 residues. Trimming cost V 0 bases and J 4 bases; bases outside gene matches: 8. The germline CDR1 and CDR2 sequences are SGHRS and YFSETQ. The CDR3 DNA is TGCGCCAGCAGCTTGGAACGAGCGGGGGGGCCTTCAGATACGCAGTATTTT. Encoded protein: CASSLERAGGPSDTQYF.

This clonotype occurred a few times. This chain links TRBV5-1 with TRBJ1-1; maybe TRBD1 (5 bases). The CDR3 sequence is 16 residues long. Looked up from germline, CDR1 is SGHRS and CDR2 is YFSETQ. Between the trimmed V and J ends, which lost 4 bases and 1 base, there was a span of 17 bases. DNA of the CDR3: TGCGCCAGCAGCCTTAATGCTGGGGGTGGGAACACTGAAGCTTTCTTT. Protein sequence: CASSLNAGGGNTEAFF. Full variable domain (missing parts from reference TRBV5-1 and TRBJ1-1): KAGVTQTPRYLIKTRGQQVTLSCSPISGHRSVSWYQQTPGQGLQFLFEYFSETQRNKGNFPGRFSGRQFSNSRSEMNVSTLELGDSALYLCASSLNAGGGNTEAFFGQGTRLTVV.

This clonotype has at least ten counts. The rearrangement links TRBV7-9 to TRBJ2-3; the D gene is possibly TRBD2 (5 bases). Germline lookup yields CDR1 SEHNR and CDR2 FQNEAQ (reference sequence). Trimming left V 5 bases short and J 5 bases short, with 14 bases between. The CDR3 has 14 residues. DNA of the CDR3: TGTGCCAGCAGCCATACCGCTGCGGGAGATACGCAGTATTTT. Residues: CASSHTAAGDTQYF.

The V gene is TRBV7-8, the J gene TRBJ2-1; 10 positions agree with TRBD1. From germline, CDR1 is SGHVS and CDR2 FQNEAQ. V lost 5 bases to trimming and J lost 4 bases; unmatched junction nucleotides: 5. The CDR3 totals 15 residues. The CDR3 spells CASSHRDRGYNEQFF. The CDR3 DNA is TGTGCCAGCAGCCACCGGGACAGGGGATACAATGAGCAGTTCTTC.

This clonotype showed up just a few times. The chain links TRBV6-5 to TRBJ1-2, with 8 bases fitting TRBD1. Trimming removed 6 bases from V and 8 bases from J; junction bases left unmatched: 11. This CDR3 is built from 14 residues. The germline V gene encodes CDR1 MNHEY and CDR2 SVGAGI. The CDR3 DNA reads TGTGCCAGCAGAGTATTGGGACAGGATGGGGGCTACACCTTC. Amino acid sequence: CASRVLGQDGGYTF.

There are a few counts of this clonotype. The J gene is TRBJ2-5, the V gene TRBV7-2, with 10 nucleotides matching TRBD2. The CDR3 totals 16 residues. V was clipped by 5 bases and J by 7 bases; unmatched bases: 13. Looked up from germline, CDR1 is SGHTA and CDR2 is FQGNSA. The CDR3 DNA reads as TGTGCCAGCAGCCCCCGCCTGAGCGGGGGGGCGGGGACCCAGTACTTC. This encodes CASSPRLSGGAGTQYF.

This clonotype was seen a few times. The chain uses TRBV28 and TRBJ1-1; D is perhaps TRBD1 (6 bases). The CDR3 runs 15 residues. The ends were cut back, 5 bases at V and 4 bases at J, with 17 bases in the middle. Per germline, CDR1 MDHEN and CDR2 SYDVKM. Here the CDR3 DNA reads TGTGCCAGCAGTCCCGGTTCTGGCAGGGGCACTGAAGCTTTCTTT. Translation: CASSPGSGRGTEAFF.

This clonotype was observed at least ten times. The chain joins TRBV12-3 or TRBV12-4 to TRBJ2-3, with D tentatively TRBD1 or TRBD2 (5 bases each). Between the trimmed V and J ends, which lost 7 bases and 0 bases, there was a span of 8 bases. The CDR3 extends over 13 amino acids. The chain's CDR3 is CASKWGSTDTQYF. The CDR3 nucleotides read TGTGCCAGCAAGTGGGGGAGCACAGATACGCAGTATTTT.

The rearrangement joins TRBV7-2 to TRBJ1-6; D not certain. CDR1 and CDR2 (germline): SGHTA, FQGNSA. V lost 5 bases and J 13 bases, leaving 12 bases between the germline ends. This CDR3 has 12 amino acids. CDR3 loop: CASSPGSIPLHF. DNA of the CDR3: TGTGCCAGCAGCCCCGGGTCTATTCCCCTCCACTTT. The full variable domain, completed using reference TRBV7-2 and TRBJ1-6, is GAGVSQSPSNKVTEKGKDVELRCDPISGHTALYWYRQSLGQGLEFLIYFQGNSAPDKSGLPSDRFSAERTGGSVSTLTIQRTQQEDSAVYLCASSPGSIPLHFGNGTRLTVT.

The chain combines TRBV2 with TRBJ1-5; D is ambiguous. Per germline, CDR1 SNHLY and CDR2 FYNNEI. Trimming took off 0 bases at V and 3 bases at J, with 12 bases between the two ends. This CDR3 has 16 amino acids. The CDR3 DNA is TGTGCCAGCAGTGAAGCCGACGACGCAGTCAATCAGCCCCAGCATTTT. Translation: CASSEADDAVNQPQHF.

The chain uses TRBV11-1 and TRBJ1-4; D is unclear. Germline V CDR1 and CDR2: SGHAT, FQDESV (reference sequence). Trimming took off 4 bases at V and 4 bases at J, with 10 bases between the two ends. The CDR3 is made up of 14 amino acids. CDR3 bases: TGTGCCAGCAGCTACGGACGGGTTAATGAAAAACTGTTTTTT. It encodes CASSYGRVNEKLFF.

This clonotype was observed a handful of times. The chain is built from TRBV5-6 and TRBJ2-7; D is perhaps TRBD1 (5 bases). V was shortened by 0 bases and J by 4 bases, with 5 bases between the two germline ends. CDR1 SGHDT and CDR2 YYEEEE come from the germline V gene. This CDR3 region has 12 residues. The CDR3 sequence is CASSLGQYEQYV. CDR3 in DNA: TGTGCCAGCAGCTTGGGACAGTACGAGCAGTACGTC.

The J gene is TRBJ2-5, the V gene TRBV18, with 8 bases that match TRBD1. V lost 2 bases and J lost 4; bases outside the gene matches: 6. This CDR3 contains 15 residues. Looked up from germline, CDR1 is KGHSH and CDR2 is LQKENI. The CDR3 bases are TGTGCCAGCTCACCAAGGACAGGGAAAGGAGAGACCCAGTACTTC. It translates to CASSPRTGKGETQYF. Drawing the rest from reference TRBV18 and TRBJ2-5, the complete variable domain is NAGVMQNPRHLVRRRGQEARLRCSPMKGHSHVYWYRQLPEEGLKFMVYLQKENIIDESGMPKERFSAEFPKEGPSILRIQQVVRGDSAAYFCASSPRTGKGETQYFGPGTRLLVL.

This clonotype was counted between two and nine times. The chain links TRBV5-1 to TRBJ1-3; D unresolved. The CDR3 extends over 15 amino acids. The germline V gene encodes CDR1 SGHRS and CDR2 YFSETQ. Trimming shortened V by 3 bases and J by 2 bases, and 12 bases separated the two germline ends. The DNA for the CDR3 is TGCGCCAGCAGCTACGACCGAGAGACTGGAAACACCATATATTTT. Translated: CASSYDRETGNTIYF.

Only a few counts were recorded for this clonotype. The rearrangement links TRBV27 to TRBJ2-3; perhaps TRBD1 as D (6 bases). Per the germline V gene, CDR1 is MNHEY and CDR2 is SMNVEV (reference sequence). The CDR3 has 16 residues. V was shortened by 8 bases and J by 2 bases, with 20 bases between the two germline ends. For the CDR3, the DNA is TGTGCCAGCTCCGCGAGGGGGTTAAGGAACACAGATACGCAGTATTTT. Protein: CASSARGLRNTDTQYF.